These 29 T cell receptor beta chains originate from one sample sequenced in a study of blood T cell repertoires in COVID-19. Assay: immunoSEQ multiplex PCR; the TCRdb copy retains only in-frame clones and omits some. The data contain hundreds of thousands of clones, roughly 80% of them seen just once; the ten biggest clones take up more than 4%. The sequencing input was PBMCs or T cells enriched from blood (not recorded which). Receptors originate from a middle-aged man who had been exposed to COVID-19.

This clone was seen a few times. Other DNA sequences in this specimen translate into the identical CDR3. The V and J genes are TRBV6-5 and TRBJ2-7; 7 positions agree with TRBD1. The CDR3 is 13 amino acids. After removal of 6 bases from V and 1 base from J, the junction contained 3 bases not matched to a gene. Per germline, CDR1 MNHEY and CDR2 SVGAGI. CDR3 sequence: CASRRQGSYEQYF. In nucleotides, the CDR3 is TGTGCCAGCAGAAGACAGGGTTCCTACGAGCAGTACTTC.

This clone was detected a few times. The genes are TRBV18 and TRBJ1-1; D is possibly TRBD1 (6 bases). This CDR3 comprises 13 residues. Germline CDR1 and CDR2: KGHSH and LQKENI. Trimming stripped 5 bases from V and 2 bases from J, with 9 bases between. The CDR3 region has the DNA TGTGCCAGCTCATCGGACAGAAACACTGAAGCTTTCTTT. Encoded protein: CASSSDRNTEAFF.

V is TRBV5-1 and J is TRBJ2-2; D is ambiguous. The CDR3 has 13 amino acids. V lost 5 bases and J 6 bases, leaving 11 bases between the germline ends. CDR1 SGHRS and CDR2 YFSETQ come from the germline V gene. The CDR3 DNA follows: TGCGCCAGCAGTTCCACAGTGGCCGGGGAGCTGTTTTTT. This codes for CASSSTVAGELFF.

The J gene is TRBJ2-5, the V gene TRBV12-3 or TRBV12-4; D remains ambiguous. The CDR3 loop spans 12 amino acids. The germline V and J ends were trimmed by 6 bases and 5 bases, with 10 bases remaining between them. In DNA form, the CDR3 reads TGTGCCAGCAGCCTAGTATGGGAGACCCAGTACTTC. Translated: CASSLVWETQYF.

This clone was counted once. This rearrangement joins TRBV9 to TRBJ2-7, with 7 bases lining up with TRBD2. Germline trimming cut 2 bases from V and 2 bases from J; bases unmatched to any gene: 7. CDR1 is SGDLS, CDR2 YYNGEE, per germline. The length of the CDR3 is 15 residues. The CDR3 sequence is CASSVAGEGTYEQYF. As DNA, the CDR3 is TGTGCCAGCAGCGTTGCGGGAGAGGGAACCTACGAGCAGTACTTC.

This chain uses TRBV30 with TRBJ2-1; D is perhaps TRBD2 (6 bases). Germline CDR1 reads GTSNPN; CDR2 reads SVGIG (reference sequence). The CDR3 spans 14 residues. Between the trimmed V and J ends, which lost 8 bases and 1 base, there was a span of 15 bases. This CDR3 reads CAAAGTGSYNEQFF. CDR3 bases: TGTGCCGCCGCCGGGACTGGGTCCTACAATGAGCAGTTCTTC.

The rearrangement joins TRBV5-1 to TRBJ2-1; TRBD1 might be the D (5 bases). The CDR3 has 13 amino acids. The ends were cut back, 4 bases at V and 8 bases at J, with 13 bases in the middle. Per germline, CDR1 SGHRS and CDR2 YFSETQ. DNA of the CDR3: TGCGCCAGCAGCGCACTCCAGGGTGATGAGCAGTTCTTC. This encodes CASSALQGDEQFF.

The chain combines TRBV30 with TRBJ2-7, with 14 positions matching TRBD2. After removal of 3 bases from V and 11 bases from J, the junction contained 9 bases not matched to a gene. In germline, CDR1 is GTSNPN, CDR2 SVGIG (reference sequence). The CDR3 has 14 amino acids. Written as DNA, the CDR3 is TGTGCCTGGAGCCTGGGACTAGCGGGAGCTACGGAGTACTTC. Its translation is CAWSLGLAGATEYF.

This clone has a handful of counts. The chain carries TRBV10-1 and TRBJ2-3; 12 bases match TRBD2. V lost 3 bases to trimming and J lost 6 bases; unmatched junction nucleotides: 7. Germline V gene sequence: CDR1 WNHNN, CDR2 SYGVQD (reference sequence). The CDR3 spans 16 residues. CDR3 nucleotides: TGCGCCAGCAGTGACCCCCTAGCGGGAGGGCACGATACGCAGTATTTT. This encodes CASSDPLAGGHDTQYF.

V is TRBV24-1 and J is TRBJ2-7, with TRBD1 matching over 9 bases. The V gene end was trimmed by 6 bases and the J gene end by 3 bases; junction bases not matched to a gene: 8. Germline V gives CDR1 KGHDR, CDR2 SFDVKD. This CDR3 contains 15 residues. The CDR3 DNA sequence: TGTGCCACCAGTCACCCCCGGGACAGGGTCTACGAGCAGTACTTC. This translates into CATSHPRDRVYEQYF.

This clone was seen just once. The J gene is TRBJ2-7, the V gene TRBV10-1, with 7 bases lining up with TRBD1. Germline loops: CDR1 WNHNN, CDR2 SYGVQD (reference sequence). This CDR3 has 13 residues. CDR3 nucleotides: TGCGAGGTAGAAGCCGGGACAGACTACGAGCAGTACTTC. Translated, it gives CEVEAGTDYEQYF.

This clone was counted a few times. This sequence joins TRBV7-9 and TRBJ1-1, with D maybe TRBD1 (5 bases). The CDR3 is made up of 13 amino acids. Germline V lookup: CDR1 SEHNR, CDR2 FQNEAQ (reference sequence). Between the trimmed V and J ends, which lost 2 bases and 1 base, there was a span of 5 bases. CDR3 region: CASSLQGNTEAFF. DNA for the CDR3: TGTGCCAGCAGCTTACAGGGGAACACTGAAGCTTTCTTT.

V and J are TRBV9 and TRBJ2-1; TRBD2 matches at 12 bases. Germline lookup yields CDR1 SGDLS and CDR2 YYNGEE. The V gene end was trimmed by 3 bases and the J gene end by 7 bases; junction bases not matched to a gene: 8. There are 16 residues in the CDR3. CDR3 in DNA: TGTGCCAGCAGCGCCACTAGCGGGAGGTTTGGTAATGAGCAGTTCTTC. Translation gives CASSATSGRFGNEQFF.

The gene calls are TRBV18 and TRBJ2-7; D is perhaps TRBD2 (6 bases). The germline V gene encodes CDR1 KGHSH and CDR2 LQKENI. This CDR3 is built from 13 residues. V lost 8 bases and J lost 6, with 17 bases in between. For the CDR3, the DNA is TGTGCCAGCACCCTAGTTGCGGGGTCCGAGCAGTACTTC. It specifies CASTLVAGSEQYF.

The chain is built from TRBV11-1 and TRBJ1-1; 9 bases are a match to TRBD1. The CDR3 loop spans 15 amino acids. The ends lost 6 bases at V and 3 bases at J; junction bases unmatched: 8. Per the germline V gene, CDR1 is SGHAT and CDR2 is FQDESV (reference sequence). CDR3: CASSSTGGGYTEAFF. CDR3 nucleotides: TGTGCCAGCAGTTCTACAGGGGGCGGGTACACTGAAGCTTTCTTT. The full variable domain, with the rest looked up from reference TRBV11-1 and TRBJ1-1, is EAEVAQSPRYKITEKSQAVAFWCDPISGHATLYWYRQILGQGPELLVQFQDESVVDDSQLPKDRFSAERLKGVDSTLKIQPAELGDSAMYLCASSSTGGGYTEAFFGQGTRLTVV.

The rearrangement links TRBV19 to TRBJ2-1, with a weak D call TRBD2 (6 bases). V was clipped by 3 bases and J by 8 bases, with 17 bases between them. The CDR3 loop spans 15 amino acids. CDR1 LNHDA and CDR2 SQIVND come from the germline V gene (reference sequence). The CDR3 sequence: CASSIWIAGPDEQFF. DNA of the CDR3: TGTGCCAGTAGTATTTGGATTGCGGGGCCCGATGAGCAGTTCTTC.

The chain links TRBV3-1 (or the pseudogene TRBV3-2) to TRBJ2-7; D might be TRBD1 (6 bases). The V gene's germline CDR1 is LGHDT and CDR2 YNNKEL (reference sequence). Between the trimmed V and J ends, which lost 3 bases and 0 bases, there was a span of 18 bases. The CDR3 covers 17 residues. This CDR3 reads CASSHLITGRGSYEQYF. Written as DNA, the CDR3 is TGTGCCAGCAGCCACCTTATAACAGGGCGCGGCTCCTACGAGCAGTACTTC.

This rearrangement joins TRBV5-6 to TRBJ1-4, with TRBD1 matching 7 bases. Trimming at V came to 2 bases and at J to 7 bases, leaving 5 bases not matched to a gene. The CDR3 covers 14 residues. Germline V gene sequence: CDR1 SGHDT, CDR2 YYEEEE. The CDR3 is CASSLQGLSEKLFF. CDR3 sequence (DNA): TGTGCCAGCAGCTTACAGGGGCTCAGTGAAAAACTGTTTTTT. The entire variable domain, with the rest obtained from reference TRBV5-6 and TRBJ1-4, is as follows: DAGVTQSPTHLIKTRGQQVTLRCSPKSGHDTVSWYQQALGQGPQFIFQYYEEEERQRGNFPDRFSGHQFPNYSSELNVNALLLGDSALYLCASSLQGLSEKLFFGSGTQLSVL.

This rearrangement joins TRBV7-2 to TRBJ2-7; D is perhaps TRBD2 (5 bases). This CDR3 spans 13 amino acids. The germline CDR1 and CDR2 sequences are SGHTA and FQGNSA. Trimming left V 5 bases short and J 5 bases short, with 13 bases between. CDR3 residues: CASSPRRANEQYF. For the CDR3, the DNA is TGTGCCAGCAGCCCCCGGCGGGCCAACGAGCAGTACTTC.

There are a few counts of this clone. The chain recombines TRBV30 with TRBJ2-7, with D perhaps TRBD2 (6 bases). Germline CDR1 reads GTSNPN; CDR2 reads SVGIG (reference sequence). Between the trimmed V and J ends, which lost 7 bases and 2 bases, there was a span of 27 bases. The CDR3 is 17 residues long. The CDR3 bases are TGTGCCTCCTTCTCGGGTGTTCGGGGGTCGGACCCCTACGAGCAGTACTTC. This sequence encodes CASFSGVRGSDPYEQYF.

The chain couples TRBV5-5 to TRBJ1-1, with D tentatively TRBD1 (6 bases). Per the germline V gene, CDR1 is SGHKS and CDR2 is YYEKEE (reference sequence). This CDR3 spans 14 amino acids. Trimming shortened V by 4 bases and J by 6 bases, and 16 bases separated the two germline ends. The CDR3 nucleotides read TGTGCCAGCAGCGTACAAACAGGGATGGCTGAAGCTTTCTTT. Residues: CASSVQTGMAEAFF.

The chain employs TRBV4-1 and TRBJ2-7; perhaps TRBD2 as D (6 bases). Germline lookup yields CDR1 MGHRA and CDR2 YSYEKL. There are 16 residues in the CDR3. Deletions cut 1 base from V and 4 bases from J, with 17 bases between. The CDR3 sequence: CASSQAPGLELYEQYF. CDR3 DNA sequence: TGCGCCAGCAGCCAAGCACCGGGACTGGAATTATACGAGCAGTACTTC.

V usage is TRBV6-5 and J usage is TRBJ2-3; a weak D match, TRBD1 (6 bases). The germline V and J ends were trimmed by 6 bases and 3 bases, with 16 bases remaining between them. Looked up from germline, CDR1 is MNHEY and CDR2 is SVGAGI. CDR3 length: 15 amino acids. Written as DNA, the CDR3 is TGTGCCAGCAGCCAGGCGGACAGACGGACAGATACGCAGTATTTT. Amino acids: CASSQADRRTDTQYF.

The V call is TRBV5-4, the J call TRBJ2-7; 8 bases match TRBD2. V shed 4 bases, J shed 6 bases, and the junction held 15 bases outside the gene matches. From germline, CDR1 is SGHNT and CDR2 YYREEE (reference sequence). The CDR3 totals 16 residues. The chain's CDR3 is CASSPIASGSGFEQYF. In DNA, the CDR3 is TGTGCCAGCAGCCCGATAGCAAGCGGGAGTGGGTTCGAGCAGTACTTC.

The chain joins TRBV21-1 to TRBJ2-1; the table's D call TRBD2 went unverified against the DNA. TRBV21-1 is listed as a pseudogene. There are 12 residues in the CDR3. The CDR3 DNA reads TGTGCCAGCAGCAAACCTGACAATGAGCAGTTCTTC. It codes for CASSKPDNEQFF.

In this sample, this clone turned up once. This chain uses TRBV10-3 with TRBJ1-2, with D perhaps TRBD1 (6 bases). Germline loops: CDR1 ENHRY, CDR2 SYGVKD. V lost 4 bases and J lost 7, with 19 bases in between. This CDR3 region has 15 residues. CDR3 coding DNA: TGTGCCATCAGTGGGTCTTTGGACAGCCTCCTTGGCTACACCTTC. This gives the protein CAISGSLDSLLGYTF.

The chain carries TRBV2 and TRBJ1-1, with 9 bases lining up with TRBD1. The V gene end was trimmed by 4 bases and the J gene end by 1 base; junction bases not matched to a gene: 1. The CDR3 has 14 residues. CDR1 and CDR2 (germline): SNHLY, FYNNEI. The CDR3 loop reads CASSGGQGNTEAFF. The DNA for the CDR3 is TGTGCCAGCAGTGGGGGACAGGGGAACACTGAAGCTTTCTTT.

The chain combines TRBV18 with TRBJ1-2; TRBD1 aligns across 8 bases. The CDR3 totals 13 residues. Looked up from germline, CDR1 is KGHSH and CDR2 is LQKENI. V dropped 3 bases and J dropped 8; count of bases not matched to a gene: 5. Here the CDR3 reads CASSPTGERGYTF. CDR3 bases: TGTGCCAGCTCACCGACAGGGGAACGGGGCTACACCTTC.

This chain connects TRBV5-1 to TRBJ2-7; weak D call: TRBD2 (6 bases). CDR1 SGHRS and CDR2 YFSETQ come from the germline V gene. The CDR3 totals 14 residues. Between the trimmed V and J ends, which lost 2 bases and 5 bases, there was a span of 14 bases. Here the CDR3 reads CASSFAGPWDEQYF. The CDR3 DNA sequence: TGCGCCAGCAGCTTCGCGGGACCCTGGGACGAGCAGTACTTC.